Shown below are 11 T cell receptor beta chains from a single sample sequenced in a study of blood T cell repertoires in COVID-19. Sequenced by immunoSEQ multiplex PCR; TCRdb stores in-frame clones only, minus some. The table records about 330,000 clones, more than 75% of them present only once. The source material was peripheral blood. Every receptor here comes from a woman between 45 and 65 years old with acute or convalescent COVID-19.

V usage is TRBV29-1 and J usage is TRBJ2-7, with 9 nucleotides matching TRBD2. CDR1 is SQVTM, CDR2 ANQGSEA, per germline. V lost 7 bases to trimming and J lost 6 bases; unmatched junction nucleotides: 10. The CDR3 runs to 13 residues. CDR3 nucleotides: TGCAGCGCCGACAGCGGGAGGCGATTCGAGCAGTACTTC. Its translation: CSADSGRRFEQYF.

The rearrangement links TRBV18 to TRBJ1-4; 9 bases align to TRBD1. The CDR3 sequence is 14 residues long. Looked up from germline, CDR1 is KGHSH and CDR2 is LQKENI. V shed 3 bases and J 7 bases; nucleotides not matched to a gene: 3. DNA of the CDR3: TGTGCCAGCTCACCTGGACAGGGGCCTGAAAAACTGTTTTTT. It translates to CASSPGQGPEKLFF. Complete variable domain (other parts from reference TRBV18 and TRBJ1-4): NAGVMQNPRHLVRRRGQEARLRCSPMKGHSHVYWYRQLPEEGLKFMVYLQKENIIDESGMPKERFSAEFPKEGPSILRIQQVVRGDSAAYFCASSPGQGPEKLFFGSGTQLSVL.

About this clone: The sample has other DNA sequences that encode this CDR3 too. The rearrangement links TRBV7-3 to TRBJ2-1, with D perhaps matching TRBD2 (6 bases). This CDR3 has 12 residues. The germline V gene encodes CDR1 SGHTA and CDR2 FQGTGA. V was clipped by 5 bases and J by 9 bases, with 11 bases between them. The CDR3: CASSPFGGEQFF. The CDR3 nucleotides read TGTGCCAGCAGCCCCTTCGGGGGTGAGCAGTTCTTC.

The chain is built from TRBV10-3 and TRBJ2-7; D might be TRBD2 (5 bases). The V gene lost 2 bases and the J gene lost 0 bases, with 11 bases spanning the gap. Germline assignment: CDR1 ENHRY and CDR2 SYGVKD. This CDR3 spans 15 amino acids. The CDR3 DNA follows: TGTGCCATCAGTGAGGGGAGCGGAAGCTCCTACGAGCAGTACTTC. Encoded protein: CAISEGSGSSYEQYF.

This clone has just a few counts. V gene TRBV7-8 combines with J gene TRBJ1-2; a weak D match, TRBD1 (6 bases). Germline CDR1 reads SGHVS; CDR2 reads FQNEAQ. CDR3 length: 15 residues. With 5 bases removed from V and 4 bases from J, the gap between germline ends came to 17 bases. CDR3 nucleotides: TGTGCCAGCAGCCACCAGGGGAATAGGGGCTATGGCTACACCTTC. Translating gives CASSHQGNRGYGYTF.

The rearrangement joins TRBV29-1 to TRBJ1-4; D remains ambiguous. The ends were cut back, 1 base at V and 8 bases at J, with 14 bases in the middle. The CDR3 is 14 amino acids. Germline loops: CDR1 SQVTM, CDR2 ANQGSEA. CDR3 nucleotide sequence: TGCAGCGTTGAAGGAGGACTCGCCGGGGAAAAACTGTTTTTT. Encoded protein: CSVEGGLAGEKLFF. The whole variable domain, remainder taken from reference TRBV29-1 and TRBJ1-4, is SAVISQKPSRDICQRGTSLTIQCQVDSQVTMMFWYRQQPGQSLTLIATANQGSEATYESGFVIDKFPISRPNLTFSTLTVSNMSPEDSSIYLCSVEGGLAGEKLFFGSGTQLSVL.

V gene TRBV24-1 combines with J gene TRBJ1-1; the match to TRBD1 covers 7 bases. CDR1 and CDR2 from the germline V gene are KGHDR and SFDVKD. Unmatched junction bases numbered 3, after V lost 3 bases and J lost 12 bases. The CDR3 extends over 11 amino acids. The CDR3 reads CATSDGTVPFF. CDR3 coding DNA: TGTGCCACCAGTGATGGGACAGTGCCTTTCTTT.

The chain links TRBV7-2 to TRBJ1-2, with D perhaps TRBD1 (6 bases). The CDR3 spans 15 residues. Germline V gene sequence: CDR1 SGHTA, CDR2 FQGNSA. Trimming cost V 5 bases and J 2 bases, with 15 bases left between them. CDR3 region: CASSPSTDRNYGYTF. In nucleotides, the CDR3 is TGTGCCAGCAGCCCATCGACGGACAGAAACTATGGCTACACCTTC.

This clone was observed at least ten times. The rearrangement links TRBV4-2 to TRBJ1-5; D gene unclear. The CDR3 runs to 16 residues. The V gene's germline CDR1 is LGHNA and CDR2 YNFKEQ. V gave up 1 base and J gave up 2 bases, with 12 bases separating them. This chain's CDR3 is CASSQAGSVGNQPQHF. The CDR3, as DNA: TGTGCCAGCAGCCAAGCGGGGTCTGTTGGCAATCAGCCCCAGCATTTT.

The V call is TRBV28, the J call TRBJ1-2; 7 bases are a match to TRBD1. Germline loops: CDR1 MDHEN, CDR2 SYDVKM. The ends lost 8 bases at V and 1 base at J; junction bases unmatched: 7. CDR3 length: 14 residues. CDR3 loop: CASVWTGFNYGYTF. In nucleotides, the CDR3 is TGTGCCAGCGTTTGGACAGGCTTTAACTATGGCTACACCTTC.

V is TRBV9 and J is TRBJ2-3, with 7 bases aligning to TRBD2. In germline, CDR1 is SGDLS, CDR2 YYNGEE. The CDR3 is made up of 15 amino acids. V trimming: 0 bases; J trimming: 4 bases; junction bases outside the gene matches: 5. Here the CDR3 reads CASSVEGGRADTQYF. Here the CDR3 DNA reads TGTGCCAGCAGCGTAGAAGGCGGGAGAGCAGATACGCAGTATTTT.